This T cell receptor beta chain is from a study of technical replicates of blood from several donors. The method was immunoSEQ multiplex PCR; TCRdb's version includes in-frame clones alone and lacks a portion of them. The data contain around 90,000 clones, roughly 93% of them singletons. V dropped 9 bases and J dropped 5 bases, with 16 bases sitting between them. CDR1 and CDR2 from the germline V gene are MNHNY and SVGAGI (reference sequence). CDR3 length equals 13 residues. This TCR derives from a human donor in good health. The sequenced sample was T cells isolated from PBMCs. The chain has TRBV6-6 and TRBJ1-2; possibly TRBD1 for D (6 bases). DNA of the CDR3: TGTGCCAGTAGGCCCCGGGACAAATATGGCTACACCTTC. It codes for CASRPRDKYGYTF.